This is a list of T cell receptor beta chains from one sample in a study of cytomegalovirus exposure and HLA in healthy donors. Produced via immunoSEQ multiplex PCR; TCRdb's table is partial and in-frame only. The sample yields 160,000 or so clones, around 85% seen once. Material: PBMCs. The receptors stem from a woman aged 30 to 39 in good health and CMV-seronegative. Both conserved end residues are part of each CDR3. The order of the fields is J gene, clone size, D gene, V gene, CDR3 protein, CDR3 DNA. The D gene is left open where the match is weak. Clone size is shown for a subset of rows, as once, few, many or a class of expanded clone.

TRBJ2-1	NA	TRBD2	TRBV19	CASTPGGAAGEQFF	TGTGCCAGTACTCCCGGGGGGGCGGCTGGTGAGCAGTTCTTC
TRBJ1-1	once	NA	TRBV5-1	CASSLASLGGTEAFF	TGCGCCAGCAGCTTGGCGTCGCTAGGGGGCACTGAAGCTTTCTTT
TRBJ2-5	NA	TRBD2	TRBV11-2	CASSLLGGAGETQYF	TGTGCCAGCAGCCTCCTCGGGGGGGCCGGTGAGACCCAGTACTTC
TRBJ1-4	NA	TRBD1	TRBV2	CASSPPGQGASEKLFF	TGTGCCAGCAGTCCCCCGGGACAGGGGGCAAGTGAAAAACTGTTTTTT
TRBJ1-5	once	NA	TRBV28	CASSPGQSLVWPQHF	TGTGCCAGCAGTCCCGGACAGTCCCTGGTATGGCCCCAGCATTTT
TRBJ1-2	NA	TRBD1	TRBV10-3	CAISENRGYYGYTF	TGTGCCATCAGTGAGAACAGGGGCTACTATGGCTACACCTTC
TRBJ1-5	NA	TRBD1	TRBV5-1	CASSVGTVNQPQHF	TGCGCCAGCAGCGTTGGGACAGTTAATCAGCCCCAGCATTTT
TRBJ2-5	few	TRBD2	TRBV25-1	CASVAGTSVGTQYF	TGTGCCAGCGTCGCCGGGACTAGCGTGGGGACCCAGTACTTC
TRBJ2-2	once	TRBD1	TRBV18	CASSPPGQGKLFF	TGTGCCAGCTCACCACCGGGACAGGGGAAGCTGTTTTTT
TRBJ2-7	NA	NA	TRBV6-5	CASSYSRTVSYEQYF	TGTGCCAGCAGTTACTCCAGGACAGTCTCCTACGAGCAGTACTTC